This entry concerns a single T cell receptor (beta chain). This sample is part of a study of OX40 agonist ivuxolimab in advanced cancers. Germline CDR1 MNHNY, CDR2 SVGAGI (reference sequence). This CDR3 region has 14 residues. V was trimmed by 6 bases and J by 2 bases, leaving 13 bases between them. Sequenced by immunoSEQ multiplex PCR; TCRdb stores in-frame clones only, minus some. This repertoire shows some 45,000 clones, approximately 84% found once; its top ten account for about 15%. Drawing of blood for sampling happened at baseline, at cycle 4 day 1, and at cycle 7 day 1. The chain has TRBV6-6 and TRBJ2-5; D not resolved. Sample: CD4+ or CD8+ T cells sorted from blood, taken in a trial of the OX40 agonist ivuxolimab. This sequence originates from an adult with an advanced solid tumor such as melanoma, head and neck, liver or kidney cancer. This CDR3 is CASRDPDIQETQYF. The DNA for the CDR3 is TGTGCCAGCAGGGACCCGGATATACAAGAGACCCAGTACTTC.